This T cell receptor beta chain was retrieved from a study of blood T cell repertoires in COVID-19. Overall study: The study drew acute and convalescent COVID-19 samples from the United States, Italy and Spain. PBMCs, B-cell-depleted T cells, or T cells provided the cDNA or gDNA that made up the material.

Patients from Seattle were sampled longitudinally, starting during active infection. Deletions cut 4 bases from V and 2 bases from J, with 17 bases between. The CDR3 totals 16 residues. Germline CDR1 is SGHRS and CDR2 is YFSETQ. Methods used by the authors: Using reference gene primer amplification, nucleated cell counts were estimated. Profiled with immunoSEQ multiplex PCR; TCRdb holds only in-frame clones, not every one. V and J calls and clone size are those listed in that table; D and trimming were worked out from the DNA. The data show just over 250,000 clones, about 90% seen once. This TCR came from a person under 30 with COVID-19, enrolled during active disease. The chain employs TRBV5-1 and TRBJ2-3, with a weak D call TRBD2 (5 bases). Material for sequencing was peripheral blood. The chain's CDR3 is CASSPSDYPNTDTQYF. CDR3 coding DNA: TGCGCCAGCAGCCCCTCCGACTACCCGAACACAGATACGCAGTATTTT.